Following are 25 T cell receptor beta chains from one sample sequenced in a study of a mutant IDH1 vaccine in newly diagnosed glioma. Time point meaning: week 47, end of study. Mutant IDH1 20-mer peptide, at 300 ug, made up each vaccine dose, with topical imiquimod. Sequenced by immunoSEQ multiplex PCR; TCRdb stores in-frame clones only, minus some. The sample has some 40,000 clones, 60% to 75% seen once; the top ten hold about 9%. For these receptors, no antigen is known. Source: PBMCs, taken from a glioma patient whose treatment included an IDH1 peptide vaccine. The origin of the receptors is a man between 35 and 55 years old with glioma.

Only a few counts were recorded for this clone. The chain combines TRBV4-1 with TRBJ1-1; D perhaps matches TRBD1 (6 bases). The germline V gene encodes CDR1 MGHRA and CDR2 YSYEKL. The V end was cut by 2 bases, the J end by 0 bases, with 10 bases between. The CDR3 sequence is 15 residues long. DNA for the CDR3: TGCGCCAGCAGCCAATCCCAGGGGCTGAACACTGAAGCTTTCTTT. This encodes CASSQSQGLNTEAFF.

This chain links TRBV6-1 with TRBJ2-2, with D perhaps matching TRBD2 (5 bases). The V gene lost 6 bases and the J gene lost 2 bases, with 10 bases spanning the gap. This CDR3 region has 14 residues. Germline lookup yields CDR1 MNHNS and CDR2 SASEGT. The CDR3 loop reads CASRESGNTGELFF. CDR3 nucleotides: TGTGCCAGCAGGGAAAGCGGAAACACCGGGGAGCTGTTTTTT.

J is TRBJ2-1 and V is TRBV9, with TRBD2 identical over 7 bases. CDR1 and CDR2 (germline): SGDLS, YYNGEE. V lost 3 bases to trimming and J lost 7 bases; unmatched junction nucleotides: 16. This CDR3 contains 17 residues. The CDR3 nucleotides are TGTGCCAGCAGCGGAACCCGAGGGTGGGAGGGCGTTAATGAGCAGTTCTTC. Translation: CASSGTRGWEGVNEQFF.

This chain connects TRBV27 to TRBJ1-2; D uncertain. The CDR3 spans 14 residues. Germline values: CDR1 MNHEY, CDR2 SMNVEV (reference sequence). The V end was cut by 0 bases, the J end by 7 bases, with 12 bases between. CDR3: CASSLSARAIGYTF. CDR3 DNA sequence: TGTGCCAGCAGTTTATCGGCCAGAGCTATTGGCTACACCTTC.

This clone has just one count. J is TRBJ2-1 and V is TRBV5-1; 11 positions agree with TRBD2. V dropped 0 bases and J dropped 6; count of bases not matched to a gene: 5. Germline CDR1 reads SGHRS; CDR2 reads YFSETQ. CDR3 length: 16 amino acids. CDR3 amino acids: CASSLDLAGGFNEQFF. The CDR3 DNA follows: TGCGCCAGCAGCTTGGACTTAGCGGGAGGGTTCAATGAGCAGTTCTTC. Full variable domain (outside the CDR3, taken from reference TRBV5-1 and TRBJ2-1): KAGVTQTPRYLIKTRGQQVTLSCSPISGHRSVSWYQQTPGQGLQFLFEYFSETQRNKGNFPGRFSGRQFSNSRSEMNVSTLELGDSALYLCASSLDLAGGFNEQFFGPGTRLTVL.

The chain recombines TRBV7-9 with TRBJ2-4, with 7 bases matching TRBD1. The germline gives CDR1 SEHNR, CDR2 FQNEAQ (reference sequence). The CDR3 is made up of 14 amino acids. Losses at the gene ends were 5 bases for V and 1 base for J; bases not matched to a gene: 2. CDR3 DNA sequence: TGTGCCAGCAGCCTACAGGGGGCCAAAAACATTCAGTACTTC. Protein product: CASSLQGAKNIQYF.

In this sample, this clone turned up once. The rearrangement uses TRBV11-2 and TRBJ2-5; D is ambiguous. CDR1 is SGHAT and CDR2 is FQNNGV in the germline V gene. V was pared by 11 bases and J by 1 base, with 14 bases between. The CDR3 has 13 amino acids. The CDR3 DNA follows: TGTGCCCTTCTACGGGCCGGCCAAGAGACCCAGTACTTC. Encoded protein: CALLRAGQETQYF.

The CDR3 loop reads CASPGSRGRNTEAFF. The DNA of the CDR3 is TGTGCCAGTCCTGGGTCCCGGGGGCGTAACACTGAAGCTTTCTTT. The J gene is TRBJ1-1, the V gene TRBV28, with D maybe TRBD1 (6 bases). Trimming left V 9 bases short and J 2 bases short, with 19 bases between. CDR1 MDHEN and CDR2 SYDVKM come from the germline V gene. The CDR3 consists of 15 residues.

The J gene is TRBJ2-5, the V gene TRBV18, with 10 nucleotides matching TRBD2. This CDR3 comprises 15 residues. Germline V CDR1 and CDR2: KGHSH, LQKENI. V lost 3 bases and J lost 5; bases outside the gene matches: 6. Here the CDR3 DNA reads TGTGCCAGCTCACCTTCAGCGGGAGGGCCGGAGACCCAGTACTTC. Its protein is CASSPSAGGPETQYF.

The genes are TRBV7-9 and TRBJ2-2; perhaps TRBD2 as D (6 bases). The V and J ends lost 4 bases and 4 bases respectively, with 16 bases between them. The germline V gene encodes CDR1 SEHNR and CDR2 FQNEAQ (reference sequence). The CDR3 extends over 16 amino acids. CDR3 loop: CASSSRDGGVTGELFF. The DNA for the CDR3 is TGTGCCAGCAGCTCTAGGGACGGGGGAGTCACCGGGGAGCTGTTTTTT.

This clone occurred once. The genes are TRBV6-5 and TRBJ2-1; TRBD2 agrees at 10 bases. The CDR3 length is 15 residues. Germline CDR1 MNHEY, CDR2 SVGAGI. V dropped 2 bases and J dropped 4; count of bases not matched to a gene: 2. The CDR3 DNA is TGTGCCAGCAGTTACCTGACTAGCGGGTACAATGAGCAGTTCTTC. It yields the protein CASSYLTSGYNEQFF.

This clone has only one observation. The chain joins TRBV11-2 to TRBJ1-1; perhaps TRBD1 as D (6 bases). V gave up 5 bases and J gave up 6 bases, with 19 bases separating them. Germline V gene sequence: CDR1 SGHAT, CDR2 FQNNGV. This CDR3 is built from 15 residues. DNA of the CDR3: TGTGCCAGCAGCCCATTGACCTCCAGGGGTCCTGAAGCTTTCTTT. Protein sequence: CASSPLTSRGPEAFF.

This chain connects TRBV10-2 to TRBJ1-1, with TRBD1 matching over 7 bases. The CDR3 is 13 amino acids. The V and J ends lost 0 bases and 12 bases, in that order; junction bases with no gene match: 7. Germline CDR1 WSHSY, CDR2 SAAADI. The CDR3 loop reads CASSESKDRRTFF. The CDR3 DNA follows: TGCGCCAGCAGTGAGTCGAAGGACAGGAGGACTTTCTTT.

V and J are TRBV20-1 and TRBJ2-1; D is undetermined. The V gene's germline CDR1 is DFQATT and CDR2 SNEGSKA (reference sequence). V dropped 4 bases and J dropped 2 bases, with 3 bases sitting between them. CDR3 size: 11 residues. CDR3 sequence (DNA): TGCAGTGCTACAACCTACAATGAGCAGTTCTTC. This encodes CSATTYNEQFF.

V gene TRBV7-2 combines with J gene TRBJ1-1, with D perhaps matching TRBD1 (5 bases). Trimming pared 2 bases from V and 7 bases from J, leaving 8 bases between. Germline V gene data show CDR1 as SGHTA and CDR2 as FQGNSA. The CDR3 consists of 12 residues. The DNA of the CDR3 is TGTGCCAGCAGCTTAACTAGGGGTGAAGCTTTCTTT. Translation: CASSLTRGEAFF. The full variable domain, with the rest looked up from reference TRBV7-2 and TRBJ1-1, is GAGVSQSPSNKVTEKGKDVELRCDPISGHTALYWYRQSLGQGLEFLIYFQGNSAPDKSGLPSDRFSAERTGGSVSTLTIQRTQQEDSAVYLCASSLTRGEAFFGQGTRLTVV.

CDR3 DNA sequence: TGTGCCAGCAGTGGGTCTAGGGACGGTACGCAGTATTTT. Translation: CASSGSRDGTQYF. This chain uses TRBV6-5 with TRBJ2-3, with D perhaps being TRBD1 or TRBD2 (5 bases each). Germline V lookup: CDR1 MNHEY, CDR2 SVGAGI. The V end lost 5 bases, the J end lost 8 bases, and 14 bases lay between the germline ends. The CDR3 spans 13 residues.

This clone was seen just once. The V gene is TRBV7-9, the J gene TRBJ2-5; D is uncertain. The V end lost 5 bases, the J end lost 3 bases, and 4 bases lay between the germline ends. Looked up from germline, CDR1 is SEHNR and CDR2 is FQNEAQ (reference sequence). The CDR3 loop spans 11 amino acids. CDR3 in DNA: TGTGCCAGCAGCGCTGAAGAGACCCAGTACTTC. As protein: CASSAEETQYF.

The chain has TRBV5-1 and TRBJ2-5, with D possibly being TRBD2 (6 bases). This CDR3 region has 18 residues. Trimming removed 3 bases at V and 0 bases at J, with 21 bases between. Germline V gene data show CDR1 as SGHRS and CDR2 as YFSETQ. The CDR3 is CASSSKTPGLIDQETQYF. The CDR3 DNA follows: TGCGCCAGCAGCTCAAAGACGCCGGGACTTATAGACCAAGAGACCCAGTACTTC. Using reference TRBV5-1 and TRBJ2-5 for the parts outside the CDR3, the full variable domain is KAGVTQTPRYLIKTRGQQVTLSCSPISGHRSVSWYQQTPGQGLQFLFEYFSETQRNKGNFPGRFSGRQFSNSRSEMNVSTLELGDSALYLCASSSKTPGLIDQETQYFGPGTRLLVL.

The chain joins TRBV29-1 to TRBJ2-1, with TRBD2 identical over 13 bases. V gave up 7 bases and J gave up 1 base; unmatched junction bases: 4. The length of the CDR3 is 15 residues. Germline V lookup: CDR1 SQVTM, CDR2 ANQGSEA. The CDR3: CSARTSGSSYNEQFF. Here the CDR3 DNA reads TGCAGCGCCCGGACTAGCGGGAGTTCCTACAATGAGCAGTTCTTC.

This clone has just a few counts. In nucleotides, the CDR3 is TGTGCCAGCAGTTACGAGCCACGAGGGACAGATACGCAGTATTTT. Protein product: CASSYEPRGTDTQYF. The chain links TRBV6-5 to TRBJ2-3, with a weak D call TRBD2 (5 bases). The V end lost 2 bases, the J end lost 3 bases, and 12 bases lay between the germline ends. Germline V CDR1 and CDR2: MNHEY, SVGAGI. The CDR3 contains 15 residues.

This sequence joins TRBV7-2 and TRBJ2-2; 8 positions match TRBD2. V shed 6 bases and J 4 bases; nucleotides not matched to a gene: 10. Germline lookup yields CDR1 SGHTA and CDR2 FQGNSA. This CDR3 has 16 amino acids. CDR3 region: CASRNQAGAVTGELFF. In DNA form, the CDR3 reads TGTGCCAGCAGGAACCAAGCGGGAGCGGTCACCGGGGAGCTGTTTTTT.

This chain connects TRBV7-2 to TRBJ1-2, with D possibly matching TRBD1 (6 bases). Germline V CDR1 and CDR2: SGHTA, FQGNSA. The CDR3 is 13 residues long. The V end was cut by 4 bases, the J end by 4 bases, with 10 bases between. The CDR3 nucleotides are TGTGCCAGCAGCTCCCTGGACAGCTATGGCTACACCTTC. The encoded protein is CASSSLDSYGYTF.

This CDR3 reads CASSSTTGTGVGGYTF. The CDR3 nucleotides are TGCGCCAGCAGTTCCACAACCGGGACAGGGGTCGGGGGCTACACCTTC. The chain couples TRBV10-2 to TRBJ1-2, with TRBD1 matching 10 bases. The germline gives CDR1 WSHSY, CDR2 SAAADI. The CDR3 has 16 amino acids. The V segment lost 5 bases and the J segment 8 bases; nucleotides outside the gene matches: 14.

The V call is TRBV9, the J call TRBJ2-1, with 9 bases fitting TRBD2. Germline loops: CDR1 SGDLS, CDR2 YYNGEE. The CDR3 consists of 17 residues. V was pared by 3 bases and J by 0 bases, with 7 bases of the junction left unmatched. CDR3 loop: CASSGLSGSHSYNEQFF. The DNA for the CDR3 is TGTGCCAGCAGCGGCCTTAGCGGGAGCCACTCCTACAATGAGCAGTTCTTC. Looking up the rest from reference TRBV9 and TRBJ2-1 gives the full variable domain: DSGVTQTPKHLITATGQRVTLRCSPRSGDLSVYWYQQSLDQGLQFLIQYYNGEERAKGNILERFSAQQFPDLHSELNLSSLELGDSALYFCASSGLSGSHSYNEQFFGPGTRLTVL.

V and J are TRBV7-9 and TRBJ2-2; 7 bases are a match to TRBD1. The V segment lost 5 bases and the J segment 3 bases; nucleotides outside the gene matches: 9. Germline CDR1 reads SEHNR; CDR2 reads FQNEAQ (reference sequence). The CDR3 is 16 residues long. The CDR3 DNA reads as TGTGCCAGCAGCCCGGGTCGACAGGGTGACACCGGGGAGCTGTTTTTT. Residues: CASSPGRQGDTGELFF.